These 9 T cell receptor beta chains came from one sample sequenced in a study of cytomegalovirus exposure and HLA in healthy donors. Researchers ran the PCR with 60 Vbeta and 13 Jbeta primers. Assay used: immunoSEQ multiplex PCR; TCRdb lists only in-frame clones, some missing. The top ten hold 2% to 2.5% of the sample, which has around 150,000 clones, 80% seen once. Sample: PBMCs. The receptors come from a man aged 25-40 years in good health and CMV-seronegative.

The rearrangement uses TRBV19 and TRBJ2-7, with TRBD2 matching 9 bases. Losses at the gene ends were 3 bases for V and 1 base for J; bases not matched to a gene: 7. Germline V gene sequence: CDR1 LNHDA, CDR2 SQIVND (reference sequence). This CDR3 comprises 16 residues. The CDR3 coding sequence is TGTGCCAGTAGTATTACCGCGACTAGCGGTTCCTACGAGCAGTACTTC. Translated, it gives CASSITATSGSYEQYF. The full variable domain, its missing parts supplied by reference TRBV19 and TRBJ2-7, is DGGITQSPKYLFRKEGQNVTLSCEQNLNHDAMYWYRQDPGQGLRLIYYSQIVNDFQKGDIAEGYSVSREKKESFPLTVTSAQKNPTAFYLCASSITATSGSYEQYFGPGTRLTVT.

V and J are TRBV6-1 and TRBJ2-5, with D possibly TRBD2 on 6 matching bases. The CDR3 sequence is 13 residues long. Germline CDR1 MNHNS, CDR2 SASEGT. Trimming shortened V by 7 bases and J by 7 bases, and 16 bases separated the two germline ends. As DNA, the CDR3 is TGTGCCAGCATTTCTCTAGCGATGGGGACCCAGTACTTC. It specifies CASISLAMGTQYF.

DNA for the CDR3: TGTGCCAGCAGCCCCCGGGGAGCCGGGGAGCTGTTTTTT. As protein: CASSPRGAGELFF. This rearrangement joins TRBV6-5 to TRBJ2-2, with D tentatively TRBD2 (5 bases). The CDR3 is made up of 13 amino acids. The germline V and J ends were trimmed by 6 bases and 6 bases, with 11 bases remaining between them. Germline CDR1 MNHEY, CDR2 SVGAGI.

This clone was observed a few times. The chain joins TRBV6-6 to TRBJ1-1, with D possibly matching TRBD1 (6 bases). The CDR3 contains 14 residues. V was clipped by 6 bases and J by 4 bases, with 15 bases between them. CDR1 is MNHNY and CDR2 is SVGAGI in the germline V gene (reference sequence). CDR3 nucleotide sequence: TGTGCCAGCAGGACACAGGGTGGTATCACTGAAGCTTTCTTT. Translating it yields CASRTQGGITEAFF.

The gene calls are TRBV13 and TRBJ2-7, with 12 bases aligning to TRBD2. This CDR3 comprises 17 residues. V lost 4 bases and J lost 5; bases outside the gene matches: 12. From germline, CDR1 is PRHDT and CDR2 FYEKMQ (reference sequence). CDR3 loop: CASSSRTSGNHGDEQYF. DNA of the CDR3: TGTGCCAGCAGCTCAAGGACTAGCGGGAACCACGGGGACGAGCAGTACTTC. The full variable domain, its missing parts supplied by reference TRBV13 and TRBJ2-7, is AAGVIQSPRHLIKEKRETATLKCYPIPRHDTVYWYQQGPGQDPQFLISFYEKMQSDKGSIPDRFSAQQFSDYHSELNMSSLELGDSALYFCASSSRTSGNHGDEQYFGPGTRLTVT.

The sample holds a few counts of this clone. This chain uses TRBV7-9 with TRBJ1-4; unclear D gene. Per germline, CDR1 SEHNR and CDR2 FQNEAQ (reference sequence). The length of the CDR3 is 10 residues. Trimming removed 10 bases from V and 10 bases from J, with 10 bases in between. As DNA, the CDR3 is TGTGCCACCGAACTAGGAAAACTGTTTTTT. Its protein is CATELGKLFF.

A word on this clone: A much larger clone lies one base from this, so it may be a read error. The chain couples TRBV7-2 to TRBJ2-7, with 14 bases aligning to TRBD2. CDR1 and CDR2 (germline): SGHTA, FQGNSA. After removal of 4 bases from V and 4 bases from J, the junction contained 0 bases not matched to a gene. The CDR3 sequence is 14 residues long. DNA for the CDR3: TGTGCCAGCAGCTGGACTAGCGGGAGGTACGAGCAGTACTTC. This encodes CASSWTSGRYEQYF.

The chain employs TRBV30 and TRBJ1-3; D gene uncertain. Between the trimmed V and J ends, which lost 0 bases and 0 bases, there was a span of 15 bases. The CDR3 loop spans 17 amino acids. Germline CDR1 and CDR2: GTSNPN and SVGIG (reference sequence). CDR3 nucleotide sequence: TGTGCCTGGAGTGTACGCATCGGGGTAGGCTCTGGAAACACCATATATTTT. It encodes CAWSVRIGVGSGNTIYF.

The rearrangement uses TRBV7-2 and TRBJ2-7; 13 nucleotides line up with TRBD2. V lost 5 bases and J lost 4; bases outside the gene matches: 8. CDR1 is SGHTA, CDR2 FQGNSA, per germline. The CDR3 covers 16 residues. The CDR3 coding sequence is TGTGCCAGCAGCAGAGCCCCGACTAGCGGGAGGTACGAGCAGTACTTC. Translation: CASSRAPTSGRYEQYF.